This record covers a single T cell receptor (beta chain). These data belong to a study of cytomegalovirus exposure and HLA in healthy donors. With 60 Vbeta and 13 Jbeta primers, the PCR was carried out. TCRdb's table, derived via immunoSEQ multiplex PCR, lists solely in-frame clones and lacks some. The top ten hold roughly 4.4% of the sample, which has approximately 150,000 clones, 65% to 70% seen once. J was trimmed by 5 bases and V by 6 bases; bases with no gene match: 7. This CDR3 has 15 amino acids. Germline V gives CDR1 SGHDN, CDR2 FVKESK. When sampled, the donors appeared nominally healthy, though they likely had unrecorded immune exposures.

This sequence was found in a woman aged 18-29 years in good health and CMV-seropositive. Source material: PBMCs. V is TRBV14 and J is TRBJ2-2; 9 bases align to TRBD1. The CDR3 DNA reads TGTGCCAGCAGTGGACAGGGGACCGTAACCGGGGAGCTGTTTTTT. Translating gives CASSGQGTVTGELFF.